What follows is one TCR beta chain and its context. The data stem from a study of blood T cell repertoires in COVID-19. In the study overall: The United States, Italy and Spain were the sources of the acute and convalescent COVID-19 samples. PBMCs, B-cell-depleted T cells, or T cells were the source of the cDNA or gDNA that made up the material.

In the study's own analysis: It was from reference gene primer amplification that nucleated cell counts were estimated. The table came from immunoSEQ multiplex PCR; TCRdb's copy has only in-frame clones and leaves some out. From that table come the V and J calls and clone size; the DNA was used to work out D and trimming. The data show some 65,000 clones, with around nine tenths seen just once and 1.3% held by the top ten. Sequencing input: peripheral blood. This sequence originates from a man between 60 and 70 years old with acute or convalescent COVID-19.

Here the CDR3 DNA reads TGTGCCAGCGGGACAGGGTCCTCTGGAAACACCATATATTTT. It specifies CASGTGSSGNTIYF. The rearrangement uses TRBV7-9 and TRBJ1-3; 9 bases agree with TRBD1. CDR3 length: 14 amino acids. V shed 8 bases, J shed 0 bases, and the junction held 2 bases outside the gene matches. Per the germline V gene, CDR1 is SEHNR and CDR2 is FQNEAQ (reference sequence).